The 16 T cell receptor beta chains given below trace back to one sample, sequenced in a study. TCRdb fed the 5' RACE reads into MiXCR, producing one record per CDR3 protein. Of about 50,000 distinct CDR3 sequences in the sample, 28% were seen once. Sequencing was carried out using naive CD4+ T cells sorted from blood. Stated subset: naive CD4+ T cells, CD4+CD45RA+CD25-. These receptors came from a female donor with breast cancer.

For this clonotype: A junction end diverges from the germline sequence, so it may reflect a read error. The chain carries TRBV20-1 and TRBJ2-2; 12 bases fit TRBD2. From germline, CDR1 is DFQATT and CDR2 SNEGSKA (reference sequence). The CDR3 contains 15 residues. The CDR3 sequence is CSARRLAGATGELSF. The CDR3 DNA is TGCAGTGCCCGTAGACTAGCGGGAGCCACCGGGGAGCTGTCTTTT.

The chain is built from TRBV20-1 and TRBJ1-1; D gene unclear. Germline V gene lookup returns CDR1 DFQATT and CDR2 SNEGSKA (reference sequence). Between the trimmed V and J ends, which lost 3 bases and 5 bases, there was a span of 10 bases. The CDR3 sequence is 12 residues long. The CDR3 loop reads CSASNPDTEAFF. In DNA form, the CDR3 reads TGCAGTGCTAGTAATCCGGATACTGAAGCTTTCTTT.

This clonotype was seen more than once but under ten times. The J gene is TRBJ2-7, the V gene TRBV9, with 11 bases fitting TRBD2. Germline-derived CDR1 and CDR2 are SGDLS and YYNGEE. The CDR3 is 15 amino acids. V shed 4 bases, J shed 2 bases, and the junction held 5 bases outside the gene matches. CDR3 nucleotide sequence: TGTGCCAGCAGCTTGGGACTAGCGGAACCCTACGAGCAGTACTTC. Translating gives CASSLGLAEPYEQYF.

V gene TRBV7-2 combines with J gene TRBJ2-5, with 8 bases matching TRBD2. The CDR3 is made up of 17 amino acids. CDR1 and CDR2 (germline): SGHTA, FQGNSA. Trimming removed 2 bases from V and 6 bases from J; junction bases left unmatched: 14. The CDR3 DNA is TGTGCCAGCAGCTTATCTTTGACTAGCGAAAGCGGAAAGACCCAGTACTTC. It yields the protein CASSLSLTSESGKTQYF.

This clonotype was recorded a few times. This chain uses TRBV5-1 with TRBJ2-7; 7 positions match TRBD1. Trimming took 4 bases from V and 1 from J; bases not matched to a gene: 5. CDR3 size: 14 residues. CDR1 SGHRS and CDR2 YFSETQ come from the germline V gene. CDR3 sequence: CASSPWDSSYEQYF. The DNA for the CDR3 is TGCGCCAGCAGCCCTTGGGACAGTTCCTACGAGCAGTACTTC.

This clonotype has just a few counts. This sequence joins TRBV7-3 and TRBJ1-1; 9 nucleotides line up with TRBD1. The CDR3 is 13 residues long. Germline CDR1 is SGHTA and CDR2 is FQGTGA. J was trimmed by 4 bases and V by 6 bases; bases with no gene match: 3. CDR3 loop: CASRIQGATEAFF. CDR3 sequence (DNA): TGTGCCAGCAGAATACAGGGGGCCACTGAAGCTTTCTTT.

In regard to this clonotype: One end of the junction does not line up with germline, which may come from a read error. The chain has TRBV7-8 and TRBJ2-7; D might be TRBD1 (5 bases). The V gene's germline CDR1 is SGHVS and CDR2 FQNEAQ. This CDR3 has 12 amino acids. The CDR3 DNA is TGTGCCAGCAGTTACCTGGGCAGGGTTCAGATGTTC. Translating gives CASSYLGRVQMF.

This clonotype was seen a handful of times. The V call is TRBV7-3, the J call TRBJ2-3, with D possibly matching TRBD1 (6 bases). The germline V and J ends were trimmed by 4 bases and 3 bases, with 8 bases remaining between them. CDR1 is SGHTA and CDR2 is FQGTGA in the germline V gene. The length of the CDR3 is 13 residues. The CDR3 DNA sequence: TGTGCCAGCAGCTCTCAGGGGACAGATACGCAGTATTTT. As protein: CASSSQGTDTQYF.

This clonotype occurred a few times. The rearrangement uses TRBV29-1 and TRBJ2-5, with D possibly TRBD1 on 6 matching bases. Per the germline V gene, CDR1 is SQVTM and CDR2 is ANQGSEA. V was shortened by 4 bases and J by 5 bases, with 14 bases between the two germline ends. This CDR3 is built from 13 residues. For the CDR3, the DNA is TGCAGCGTTGGGGGGCAAGGGGTTGAGACCCAGTACTTC. It encodes CSVGGQGVETQYF.

This clonotype was seen more than once but under ten times. The V call is TRBV7-8, the J call TRBJ2-2, with 10 bases fitting TRBD1. This CDR3 has 16 residues. CDR1 and CDR2 from the germline V gene are SGHVS and FQNEAQ. After removal of 2 bases from V and 6 bases from J, the junction contained 6 bases not matched to a gene. CDR3 in DNA: TGTGCCAGCAGCTTACACGACAGGGGGCTTTCCGGGGAGCTGTTTTTT. This codes for CASSLHDRGLSGELFF. Filled out from reference TRBV7-8 and TRBJ2-2, the complete variable domain reads GAGVSQSPRYKVAKRGQDVALRCDPISGHVSLFWYQQALGQGPEFLTYFQNEAQLDKSGLPSDRFFAERPEGSVSTLKIQRTQQEDSAVYLCASSLHDRGLSGELFFGEGSRLTVL.

On this clonotype: A read error is possible here, since a much larger clone lies one base away. The chain uses TRBV20-1 and TRBJ2-1; D might be TRBD1 or TRBD2, each matching 5 bases. Germline V gene sequence: CDR1 DFQATT, CDR2 SNEGSKA (reference sequence). V dropped 4 bases and J dropped 1 base, with 14 bases sitting between them. CDR3 length equals 15 residues. The CDR3 nucleotides are TGCAGTGCTATTGGGGCTAGCCTGTCCTACAATGAGCAGTTCTTC. The encoded protein is CSAIGASLSYNEQFF.

This clonotype counts as medium-sized. The chain combines TRBV7-3 with TRBJ2-1; TRBD1 is a possible D gene (6 bases). Germline CDR1 SGHTA, CDR2 FQGTGA. With 2 bases removed from V and 6 bases from J, the gap between germline ends came to 11 bases. The CDR3 extends over 14 amino acids. The CDR3 here is CASSLPGVVNEQFF. The CDR3 region has the DNA TGTGCCAGCAGCTTACCAGGGGTCGTCAATGAGCAGTTCTTC. The full variable domain, in which reference TRBV7-3 and TRBJ2-1 provide the parts outside the CDR3, is GAGVSQTPSNKVTEKGKYVELRCDPISGHTALYWYRQSLGQGPEFLIYFQGTGAADDSGLPNDRFFAVRPEGSVSTLKIQRTERGDSAVYLCASSLPGVVNEQFFGPGTRLTVL.

J is TRBJ2-2 and V is TRBV11-3, with D perhaps matching TRBD1 (5 bases). The germline V gene has CDR1 SGHNT and CDR2 YENEEA. Trimming removed 1 base from V and 1 base from J, with 10 bases in between. CDR3 length: 16 residues. The CDR3 nucleotides read TGTGCCAGCAGCTTAGCAGGGCGGAGGAACACCGGGGAGCTGTTTTTT. This translates into CASSLAGRRNTGELFF.

About this clonotype itself: A read error may produce the germline difference seen at one junction end. The chain couples TRBV6-1 to TRBJ1-5, with 8 bases fitting TRBD1. The CDR3 length is 13 residues. Germline CDR1 reads MNHNS; CDR2 reads SASEGT. CDR3 loop: CAGRWDRYQPQHF. In DNA form, the CDR3 reads TGTGCCGGCAGGTGGGACAGGTATCAGCCCCAGCATTTT.

V usage is TRBV6-1 and J usage is TRBJ1-6; TRBD1 might be the D (5 bases). This CDR3 has 14 residues. Per the germline V gene, CDR1 is MNHNS and CDR2 is SASEGT. V dropped 4 bases and J dropped 6 bases, with 10 bases sitting between them. In nucleotides, the CDR3 is TGTGCCAGCAGTGGGGACCTCACTAATTCACCCCTCCACTTT. Translation gives CASSGDLTNSPLHF.

The gene calls are TRBV5-1 and TRBJ2-1, with 11 bases fitting TRBD2. This CDR3 is built from 15 residues. V lost 3 bases, J lost 7 bases, and 6 bases stayed unmatched. CDR1 is SGHRS and CDR2 is YFSETQ in the germline V gene. The CDR3 protein is CASSSLGTSGNEQFF. The CDR3 DNA sequence: TGCGCCAGCAGCTCCCTAGGGACTAGCGGTAATGAGCAGTTCTTC. Supplemented by reference TRBV5-1 and TRBJ2-1, the full variable domain reads KAGVTQTPRYLIKTRGQQVTLSCSPISGHRSVSWYQQTPGQGLQFLFEYFSETQRNKGNFPGRFSGRQFSNSRSEMNVSTLELGDSALYLCASSSLGTSGNEQFFGPGTRLTVL.